The rows below give T cell receptor beta chains drawn from one sample of a study of T-cell memory formation after mild COVID-19. TCRdb recomputed calls from the 5' RACE reads with MiXCR, one row per CDR3 protein. Of 180,000 or so distinct CDR3 sequences in the sample, around a tenth are singletons; the top ten hold approximately 3.4%. The sample consisted of PBMCs or a T cell subset sorted from them (not recorded which). Every receptor here comes from a young man who had mild COVID-19 (a few samples of this study predate the infection). Cell type and time point are not known. Each CDR3 is given without its conserved first and last residue.

V	J	CDR3
TRBV5-1	TRBJ1-1	ASSLYQGAQSTEAF
TRBV6-6	TRBJ1-4	ASSYEGERDEKLF
TRBV5-4	TRBJ2-1	ASSPGQGSWNEQF
TRBV23-1	TRBJ1-6	ASSQSCQDRGG
TRBV9	TRBJ1-3	AISGGTSQTGNTIY
TRBV7-9	TRBJ2-7	ASLGQGWNEQY
TRBV29-1	TRBJ1-1	SVATGGRGTEAF
TRBV15	TRBJ2-1	ATSRDLQVGNEQF
TRBV11-2	TRBJ1-5	ASSLSENQPQH
TRBV20-1	TRBJ1-5	SAIRAWNQPQH
TRBV12-5	TRBJ2-3	ASARQGGTDTQY
TRBV11-3	TRBJ2-1	ASSSSGGSYNEQF
TRBV7-2	TRBJ1-1	ASSLAFQYPEAF
TRBV6-6	TRBJ1-5	ASRLRGTVSNQPQH
TRBV5-4	TRBJ1-2	ASSSAGEIYGYT
TRBV7-3	TRBJ1-6	ASSLTRSGSPLH
TRBV21-1	TRBJ2-1	ASSKDGPEQF